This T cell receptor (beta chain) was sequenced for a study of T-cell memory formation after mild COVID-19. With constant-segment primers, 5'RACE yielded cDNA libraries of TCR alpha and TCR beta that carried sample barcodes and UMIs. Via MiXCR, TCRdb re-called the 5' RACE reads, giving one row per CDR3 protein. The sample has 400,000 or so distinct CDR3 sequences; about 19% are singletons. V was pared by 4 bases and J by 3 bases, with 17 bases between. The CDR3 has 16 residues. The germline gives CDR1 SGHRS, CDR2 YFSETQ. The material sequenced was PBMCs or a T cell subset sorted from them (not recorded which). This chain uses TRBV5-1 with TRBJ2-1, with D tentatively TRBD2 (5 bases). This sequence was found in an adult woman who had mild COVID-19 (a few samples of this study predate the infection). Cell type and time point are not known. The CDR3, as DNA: TGCGCCAGCAGCCTGGTGGAAGCGGAGAGCTACAATGAGCAGTTCTTC. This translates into CASSLVEAESYNEQFF.